The 30 T cell receptor beta chains below were found in one sample sequenced in a study of blood T cell repertoires in COVID-19. TCRdb's table, derived via immunoSEQ multiplex PCR, lists solely in-frame clones and lacks some. The profile covers 250,000 to 300,000 clones, with 85% to 90% appearing a single time and around 2% taken by the ten largest. The sample comprised PBMCs or T cells enriched from blood (not recorded which). These receptors were obtained from a woman aged 55 to 70 in a cohort exposed to, infected with or recovered from COVID-19 (not recorded which).

Written as DNA, the CDR3 is TGTGCCAGCAGCTTAGACAGGGGGAGCTACGAGCAGTACTTC. Amino acids: CASSLDRGSYEQYF. The chain couples TRBV7-2 to TRBJ2-7; TRBD1 matches 8 bases. Germline V gene sequence: CDR1 SGHTA, CDR2 FQGNSA. Unmatched junction bases numbered 2, after V lost 1 base and J lost 3 bases. This CDR3 region has 14 residues.

The gene calls are TRBV28 and TRBJ1-1, with unresolved D. The V gene lost 3 bases and the J gene lost 3 bases, with 17 bases spanning the gap. Germline V lookup: CDR1 MDHEN, CDR2 SYDVKM. The CDR3 length is 16 residues. The CDR3 sequence is CASSFTRGQIDTEAFF. The CDR3 DNA reads TGTGCCAGCAGTTTCACCCGTGGGCAGATTGACACTGAAGCTTTCTTT. The full variable domain, completed using reference TRBV28 and TRBJ1-1, is DVKVTQSSRYLVKRTGEKVFLECVQDMDHENMFWYRQDPGLGLRLIYFSYDVKMKEKGDIPEGYSVSREKKERFSLILESASTNQTSMYLCASSFTRGQIDTEAFFGQGTRLTVV.

This chain links TRBV2 with TRBJ2-2; 10 bases align to TRBD1. Germline V gene sequence: CDR1 SNHLY, CDR2 FYNNEI. With V trimmed by 6 bases and J by 2 bases, 3 bases remained unmatched. The CDR3 is 15 amino acids. The CDR3 nucleotides are TGTGCCAGCAGGAAGACAGGGGGCAACACCGGGGAGCTGTTTTTT. This encodes CASRKTGGNTGELFF.

V gene TRBV6-1 combines with J gene TRBJ1-2; D is perhaps TRBD1 (5 bases). Germline CDR1 is MNHNS and CDR2 is SASEGT. The CDR3 has 12 amino acids. The germline V and J ends were trimmed by 2 bases and 8 bases, with 9 bases remaining between them. This chain's CDR3 is CASSEFRGGYTF. CDR3 nucleotides: TGTGCCAGCAGTGAATTTAGGGGAGGCTACACCTTC.

This clone was counted a single time. J is TRBJ2-1 and V is TRBV11-3; 10 positions agree with TRBD1. Germline V gene data show CDR1 as SGHNT and CDR2 as YENEEA. The V gene end was trimmed by 6 bases and the J gene end by 9 bases; junction bases not matched to a gene: 5. The CDR3 runs to 13 residues. The CDR3 DNA sequence: TGTGCCAGCAGTCGACAGGGGGCGCGTGAGCAGTTCTTC. It is translated as CASSRQGAREQFF.

Here the CDR3 DNA reads TGTGCCAGTTCCGGGACAGACTTCTATGGCTACACCTTC. Its protein product is CASSGTDFYGYTF. The chain combines TRBV6-5 with TRBJ1-2; 7 bases are a match to TRBD1. The length of the CDR3 is 13 residues. The V and J ends lost 9 bases and 4 bases, in that order; junction bases with no gene match: 8. From germline, CDR1 is MNHEY and CDR2 SVGAGI.

Only one count was recorded for this clone. This rearrangement joins TRBV15 to TRBJ2-7; 9 bases are a match to TRBD1. CDR3 size: 16 residues. The germline gives CDR1 LNHNV, CDR2 YYDKDF (reference sequence). Trimming took 5 bases from V and 0 from J; bases not matched to a gene: 8. DNA for the CDR3: TGTGCCACCAGCCACGAGACGGGACAGGGCTCCTACGAGCAGTACTTC. Encoded protein: CATSHETGQGSYEQYF.

This sequence joins TRBV28 and TRBJ2-3, with 11 bases identical to TRBD2. The CDR3 loop spans 16 amino acids. Germline CDR1 and CDR2: MDHEN and SYDVKM. The J segment lost 7 bases and the V segment lost 5 bases, leaving 11 bases of the junction unmatched. The CDR3 sequence: CASSQTSGTQGHTQYF. The CDR3, as DNA: TGTGCCAGCAGTCAGACTAGCGGGACCCAGGGGCATACGCAGTATTTT.

This sequence joins TRBV24-1 and TRBJ2-7; maybe TRBD2 (6 bases). The CDR3 totals 14 residues. V was cut by 5 bases and J by 2 bases, with 12 bases left in between. Germline CDR1 is KGHDR and CDR2 is SFDVKD. In DNA, the CDR3 is TGTGCCACCAGTGGGAGGGGTCCCCCCTACGAGCAGTACTTC. It specifies CATSGRGPPYEQYF.

This clone is a singleton in its sample. The rearrangement links TRBV29-1 to TRBJ1-3; tentatively, D is TRBD1 (6 bases). The V and J ends lost 6 bases and 4 bases respectively, with 10 bases between them. Germline CDR1 and CDR2: SQVTM and ANQGSEA. The CDR3 has 12 residues. The CDR3 bases are TGCAGCGTGAGACAGGCAGGAAACACCATATATTTT. Amino acids: CSVRQAGNTIYF.

CDR3 in amino acids: CASSGGHIQETQYF. CDR3 sequence (DNA): TGTGCCAGCAGCGGGGGACATATCCAAGAGACCCAGTACTTC. The chain combines TRBV12-1 with TRBJ2-5; TRBD1 is taken as the D call from the table, unchecked against the DNA. TRBV12-1 is listed as a pseudogene. The CDR3 runs to 14 residues.

The chain has TRBV4-1 and TRBJ1-1; no definite D call. The ends were cut back, 0 bases at V and 1 base at J, with 9 bases in the middle. The CDR3 spans 15 residues. Per germline, CDR1 MGHRA and CDR2 YSYEKL. The DNA of the CDR3 is TGCGCCAGCAGCCAAGAAGTCGGGGAGAACACTGAAGCTTTCTTT. It yields the protein CASSQEVGENTEAFF.

V is TRBV15 and J is TRBJ2-5, with 9 bases that match TRBD1. The CDR3 runs to 16 residues. With V trimmed by 2 bases and J by 5 bases, 9 bases remained unmatched. Germline assignment: CDR1 LNHNV and CDR2 YYDKDF (reference sequence). This CDR3 is CATSRLTGTGSETQYF. CDR3 sequence (DNA): TGTGCCACCAGCAGACTAACCGGGACAGGGTCGGAGACCCAGTACTTC. Full variable domain (remainder filled in from reference TRBV15 and TRBJ2-5): DAMVIQNPRYQVTQFGKPVTLSCSQTLNHNVMYWYQQKSSQAPKLLFHYYDKDFNNEADTPDNFQSRRPNTSFCFLDIRSPGLGDTAMYLCATSRLTGTGSETQYFGPGTRLLVL.

The chain joins TRBV11-1 to TRBJ2-5; TRBD2 aligns across 7 bases. The V segment lost 3 bases and the J segment 5 bases; nucleotides outside the gene matches: 3. Germline V gene data show CDR1 as SGHAT and CDR2 as FQDESV (reference sequence). This CDR3 is built from 13 residues. The CDR3 reads CASSLGGSETQYF. CDR3 nucleotide sequence: TGTGCCAGCAGCTTGGGCGGGAGTGAGACCCAGTACTTC.

The V call is TRBV15, the J call TRBJ1-2; 9 bases map to TRBD1. The CDR3 has 15 amino acids. In germline, CDR1 is LNHNV, CDR2 YYDKDF (reference sequence). The trim removed 3 bases at V and 5 bases at J, leaving 7 bases unmatched. The CDR3 loop reads CATSRGTGLFYGYTF. CDR3 nucleotides: TGTGCCACCAGCAGGGGGACAGGGTTATTTTATGGCTACACCTTC.

Only one count was recorded for this clone. V usage is TRBV7-9 and J usage is TRBJ1-2; TRBD1 matches at 8 bases. Germline CDR1 reads SEHNR; CDR2 reads FQNEAQ (reference sequence). V trimming: 6 bases; J trimming: 6 bases; junction bases outside the gene matches: 6. There are 13 residues in the CDR3. The CDR3 DNA reads as TGTGCCAGCAGGAGGACAGGGTCCCATGGCTACACCTTC. Its protein is CASRRTGSHGYTF.

The chain combines TRBV5-1 with TRBJ2-7, with 13 bases that match TRBD2. This CDR3 has 16 residues. Germline CDR1 and CDR2: SGHRS and YFSETQ. Trimming took 0 bases from V and 6 from J; bases not matched to a gene: 6. Here the CDR3 reads CASSLGTSGRRGEQYF. The CDR3, as DNA: TGCGCCAGCAGCTTGGGGACTAGCGGGAGAAGAGGCGAGCAGTACTTC.

V usage is TRBV28 and J usage is TRBJ1-6; tentative D call: TRBD1 (6 bases). V lost 7 bases and J 8 bases, leaving 15 bases between the germline ends. The CDR3 runs 14 residues. Germline lookup yields CDR1 MDHEN and CDR2 SYDVKM. The CDR3, as DNA: TGTGCCAGCAATATCTGGGGGCGGGATTCACCCCTCCACTTT. This sequence encodes CASNIWGRDSPLHF.

V is TRBV2 and J is TRBJ2-3, with 12 bases matching TRBD2. The CDR3 extends over 19 amino acids. V lost 2 bases, J lost 0 bases, and 9 bases stayed unmatched. In germline, CDR1 is SNHLY, CDR2 FYNNEI. The CDR3 sequence is CASSEPSGLAGLSTDTQYF. Written as DNA, the CDR3 is TGTGCCAGCAGTGAACCATCGGGACTAGCGGGTTTAAGCACAGATACGCAGTATTTT. Full variable domain (remainder filled in from reference TRBV2 and TRBJ2-3): EPEVTQTPSHQVTQMGQEVILRCVPISNHLYFYWYRQILGQKVEFLVSFYNNEISEKSEIFDDQFSVERPDGSNFTLKIRSTKLEDSAMYFCASSEPSGLAGLSTDTQYFGPGTRLTVL.

The rearrangement uses TRBV7-2 and TRBJ2-7; D might be TRBD2 (6 bases). The CDR3 consists of 12 residues. V lost 5 bases and J 1 base, leaving 6 bases between the germline ends. CDR1 and CDR2 (germline): SGHTA, FQGNSA. The CDR3 loop reads CASSAGSYEQYF. The CDR3 DNA sequence: TGTGCCAGCAGCGCGGGGTCCTACGAGCAGTACTTC.

The chain combines TRBV27 with TRBJ2-1, with 9 bases fitting TRBD2. The CDR3 consists of 15 residues. The V gene's germline CDR1 is MNHEY and CDR2 SMNVEV (reference sequence). Trimming took 5 bases from V and 6 from J; bases not matched to a gene: 8. In nucleotides, the CDR3 is TGTGCCAGCAGTGGAGCGGGAGGCGCGTTCAATGAGCAGTTCTTC. It yields the protein CASSGAGGAFNEQFF.

Details on this clone: This may be a read error: a much more frequent sequence differs by one nucleotide. The chain recombines TRBV19 with TRBJ1-2, with TRBD1 identical over 8 bases. Germline assignment: CDR1 LNHDA and CDR2 SQIVND (reference sequence). J was trimmed by 0 bases and V by 6 bases; bases with no gene match: 3. The CDR3 runs 14 residues. The CDR3 DNA is TGTGCCAGTAGCCCACAGGGGGCTAACTATGGCTACACCTTC. Its translation is CASSPQGANYGYTF.

The rearrangement links TRBV6-5 to TRBJ1-1; D is perhaps TRBD1 (6 bases). The germline V gene encodes CDR1 MNHEY and CDR2 SVGAGI. There are 16 residues in the CDR3. V lost 3 bases and J lost 1, with 15 bases in between. CDR3 amino acids: CASSYYAPQGNTEAFF. CDR3 DNA sequence: TGTGCCAGCAGTTATTATGCCCCACAGGGGAACACTGAAGCTTTCTTT.

The genes are TRBV27 and TRBJ1-1; 7 bases agree with TRBD1. Germline CDR1 MNHEY, CDR2 SMNVEV (reference sequence). The J segment lost 4 bases and the V segment lost 2 bases, leaving 10 bases of the junction unmatched. This CDR3 comprises 16 residues. The CDR3 sequence: CASSLPNDRAGTEAFF. For the CDR3, the DNA is TGTGCCAGCAGTTTACCCAACGACAGGGCAGGCACTGAAGCTTTCTTT.

The chain uses TRBV6-5 and TRBJ1-2, with D perhaps TRBD1 (5 bases). V shed 4 bases and J shed 8 bases, with 23 bases lying between them. There are 16 residues in the CDR3. CDR1 is MNHEY and CDR2 is SVGAGI in the germline V gene. The CDR3 spells CASSSSPREGRRGYTF. The CDR3 nucleotides are TGTGCCAGCAGTTCCTCCCCCCGGGAGGGGAGGAGAGGCTACACCTTC.

In this sample, this clone turned up once. The rearrangement links TRBV3-1 (or the pseudogene TRBV3-2) to TRBJ2-7, with 8 bases identical to TRBD2. Unmatched junction bases numbered 11, after V lost 2 bases and J lost 5 bases. The CDR3 is made up of 16 amino acids. Germline V gene sequence: CDR1 LGHDT, CDR2 YNNKEL (reference sequence). The CDR3 loop reads CASSQLVVLAADEQYF. The CDR3, as DNA: TGTGCCAGCAGCCAATTAGTTGTACTAGCGGCTGACGAGCAGTACTTC.

This clone was observed a few times. This chain uses TRBV7-3 with TRBJ2-7, with D perhaps matching TRBD1 (6 bases). The CDR3 spans 13 residues. V was clipped by 5 bases and J by 2 bases, with 10 bases between them. CDR1 SGHTA and CDR2 FQGTGA come from the germline V gene. The CDR3 coding sequence is TGTGCCAGCAGCCGAGGGGGAGCCTACGAGCAGTACTTC. As protein: CASSRGGAYEQYF.

The chain is built from TRBV28 and TRBJ1-6; the match to TRBD1 covers 8 bases. The germline V gene has CDR1 MDHEN and CDR2 SYDVKM. The CDR3 has 15 amino acids. V trimming: 5 bases; J trimming: 10 bases; junction bases outside the gene matches: 10. CDR3 nucleotides: TGTGCCAGCAGTCCCCTGGGACAGGCAGGATCACCCCTCCACTTT. Protein: CASSPLGQAGSPLHF.

This chain connects TRBV28 to TRBJ2-1; the match to TRBD2 covers 8 bases. The trim removed 4 bases at V and 6 bases at J, leaving 11 bases unmatched. This CDR3 comprises 16 residues. Germline assignment: CDR1 MDHEN and CDR2 SYDVKM. The CDR3 region has the DNA TGTGCCAGCAGTTCTATTAGAGCGGGACTAGGCAATGAGCAGTTCTTC. Residues: CASSSIRAGLGNEQFF. The full variable domain, its missing parts supplied by reference TRBV28 and TRBJ2-1, is DVKVTQSSRYLVKRTGEKVFLECVQDMDHENMFWYRQDPGLGLRLIYFSYDVKMKEKGDIPEGYSVSREKKERFSLILESASTNQTSMYLCASSSIRAGLGNEQFFGPGTRLTVL.

In its sample, this clone was seen once. CDR3 region: CASSIPGLKTNYGYTF. The CDR3, as DNA: TGTGCCAGTAGTATCCCGGGACTTAAAACCAACTATGGCTACACCTTC. This sequence joins TRBV19 and TRBJ1-2; D might be TRBD1 (5 bases). V dropped 3 bases and J dropped 2 bases, with 16 bases sitting between them. CDR1 is LNHDA and CDR2 is SQIVND in the germline V gene (reference sequence). The CDR3 has 16 residues.